The clone carrying this TCR beta chain was observed a handful of times. Its antigen is undetermined. TCRdb re-called the 5' RACE reads with MiXCR, one entry per CDR3 protein. The table lists over 150,000 distinct CDR3 sequences, over 20% of them singletons. The entry originates in a study of T-cell memory formation after mild COVID-19. Study results and limitations: CD4+ contracting clones were found mainly in CM and EM, and CD8+ ones in EMRA. Later expanders leaned CD4+, whereas day 15 to 85 contracting clones were balanced CD4/CD8.

V was trimmed by 7 bases and J by 0 bases, leaving 16 bases between them. The CDR3 runs to 16 residues. This sequence originates from an adult woman who had mild COVID-19 (a few samples of this study predate the infection). Cell type and time point are not known. This chain uses TRBV12-3 or TRBV12-4 with TRBJ2-4; tentative D call: TRBD2 (6 bases). The sequenced sample was PBMCs or a T cell subset sorted from them (not recorded which). CDR3: CASTQHQGLAKNIQYF. The CDR3 DNA is TGTGCCAGCACCCAGCATCAGGGACTAGCCAAAAACATTCAGTACTTC.